There are a few counts of the clone carrying this TCR beta chain. The antigen remains undetermined. This entry is derived from a study of identical twins. After removal of 4 bases from V and 4 bases from J, the junction contained 6 bases not matched to a gene. CDR3 size: 14 residues. The germline CDR1 and CDR2 sequences are MDHEN and SYDVKM. After template switching added a universal primer site, the resulting cDNA carried unique molecular identifiers. TCRdb re-derived calls from the 5' RACE reads in MiXCR, one entry per CDR3 protein. The repertoire holds roughly 250,000 distinct CDR3 sequences, over 12% seen once, with 7% to 9.5% in the top ten. Whole-study results and caveats: Abundant cord blood beta clonotypes carried fewer insertions; memory repertoires showed none. Invariant MAIT and iNKT cells could partly confound zero-insertion analyses. Out-of-frame alpha sequences shared between twins exhibited an excess of low generation probability.

Sequencing was performed on memory (CD45RO+) T cells sorted from blood. The chain combines TRBV28 with TRBJ1-1; the match to TRBD1 covers 7 bases. The sequence derives from a woman between 18 and 29 years old in good health. The CDR3 reads CASSSRGEGTEAFF. CDR3 in DNA: TGTGCCAGCAGTTCCAGGGGGGAGGGCACTGAAGCTTTCTTT.